This TCR beta chain was identified in a study of CD8 T cells in Susac syndrome. V was pared by 4 bases and J by 5 bases, with 14 bases of the junction left unmatched. The germline CDR1 and CDR2 sequences are GTSNPN and SVGIG (reference sequence). The CDR3 runs 16 residues. CD8+ and CD4+ T cells from blood underwent TCR beta sequencing, which was carried out in a high-throughput format. Negative isolation was used for CD8+ and CD4+ T cells and FACS enrichment for TEMRA cells. Random hexamers served to reverse transcribe roughly 0.5 to 1 ug RNA. An immunoSEQ multiplex PCR amplified TCR beta CDR3 over 54 Vbeta and 13 Jbeta. TCRdb called the immunoSEQ multiplex PCR reads again in MiXCR, with one record for every CDR3 protein. The table has about 300,000 distinct CDR3 sequences, approximately 85% seen once.

The rearrangement joins TRBV30 to TRBJ1-5, with 7 bases that match TRBD1. The sequenced sample consisted of CD8+ T cells from PBMCs. The origin of this receptor is a human donor with multiple sclerosis. The CDR3 DNA sequence: TGTGCCTGGACTCTCCCGGGACAGCTTTGGGATCAGCCCCAGCATTTT. Residues: CAWTLPGQLWDQPQHF.